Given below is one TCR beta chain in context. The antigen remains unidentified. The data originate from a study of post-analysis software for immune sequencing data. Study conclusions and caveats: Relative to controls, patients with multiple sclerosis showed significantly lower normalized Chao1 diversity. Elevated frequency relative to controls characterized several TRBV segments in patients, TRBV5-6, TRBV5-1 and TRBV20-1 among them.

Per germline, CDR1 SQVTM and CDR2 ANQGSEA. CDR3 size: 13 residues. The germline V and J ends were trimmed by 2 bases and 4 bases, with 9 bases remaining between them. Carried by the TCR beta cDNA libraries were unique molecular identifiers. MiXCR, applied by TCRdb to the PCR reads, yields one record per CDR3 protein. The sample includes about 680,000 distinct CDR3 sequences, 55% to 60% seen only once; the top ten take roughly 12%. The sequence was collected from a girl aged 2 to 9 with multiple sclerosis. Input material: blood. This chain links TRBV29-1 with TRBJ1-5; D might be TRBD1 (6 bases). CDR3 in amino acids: CSVELGQNQPQHF. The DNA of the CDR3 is TGCAGCGTTGAATTGGGACAAAATCAGCCCCAGCATTTT.